This is a list of T cell receptor beta chains from one sample in a study of chemoradiotherapy in HPV16-positive cancers. Repertoires were generated with immunoSEQ multiplex PCR, while TCRdb's copy carries only in-frame clones and drops some. The sample lists roughly 19,000 clones; roughly 82% were seen once. Sequences were derived from blood, sampled from a patient who underwent chemoradiotherapy. These receptors were taken from a human donor with HPV-associated anogenital cancer. The CDR3 runs from the conserved cysteine through the conserved F or W. A D gene is named only where the DNA matches it firmly. The size of a clone is reported for some rows only, either as once, few or many, or as a class for expanded clones.

cdr3_nt cdr3_aa d_call j_call v_call clone_size
TGTGCCAGCTTAAAGGCCCTAGACAGGTTCTCCTACGAGCAGTACTTC CASLKALDRFSYEQYF NA TRBJ2-7 TRBV27 NA
TGTGCCAGCAGCGGGGGACAGGGGGAGACCCAGTACTTC CASSGGQGETQYF TRBD1 TRBJ2-5 TRBV7-2 NA
TGTGCCAGCAGCTCGGGTCCCGACAATGAGCAGTTCTTC CASSSGPDNEQFF NA TRBJ2-1 TRBV11-3 NA
TGCGCCGGGCAGACGGACCTTTACAATGAGCAGTTCTTC CAGQTDLYNEQFF NA TRBJ2-1 TRBV10-2 NA
TGTGCCAGCAGTGAAGCTTGGGGGAGCTCCTACGAGCAGTACTTC CASSEAWGSSYEQYF NA TRBJ2-7 TRBV6-1 NA
TGTGCCAGCAGCCGCTACCAAGAGACCCAGTACTTC CASSRYQETQYF NA TRBJ2-5 TRBV14 few
TGTGCCAGCAGTGGTGCGCAACCCAATCAGCCCCAGCATTTT CASSGAQPNQPQHF NA TRBJ1-5 TRBV6-5 NA
TGTGCCATCAGTGCGGAGAGGGACAGGGACCATGGCTACACCTTC CAISAERDRDHGYTF TRBD1 TRBJ1-2 TRBV10-3 once
TGTGCCAGTAGCGTGGGATCTAACTATGGCTACACCTTC CASSVGSNYGYTF NA TRBJ1-2 TRBV19 NA
TGTGCCAGTAGTATGGCGTCAGGGGCTGAGGAGCAGTACTTC CASSMASGAEEQYF NA TRBJ2-7 TRBV19 NA
TGTGCCAGCAGTGACAGGGACACCGGGGAGCTGTTTTTT CASSDRDTGELFF NA TRBJ2-2 TRBV6-1 NA
TGTGCCACCAGCAGAGAAGTCGGCTCCGCCGGGGAGCTGTTTTTT CATSREVGSAGELFF NA TRBJ2-2 TRBV15 NA
TGTGCCACAAACGACAGGGCAACTAATGAAAAACTGTTTTTT CATNDRATNEKLFF TRBD1 TRBJ1-4 TRBV19 NA
TGTGCCAGCAGTGAAAACGAAGGGGCAGGTGATACGCAGTATTTT CASSENEGAGDTQYF NA TRBJ2-3 TRBV6-1 NA
TGTGCCAGCAGCCCAACAGGGATCCACACCTTC CASSPTGIHTF NA TRBJ1-2 TRBV7-9 NA
TGTGCCACCAGCAGAGACGGGACAGGGACCCCCGAGCAGTACTTC CATSRDGTGTPEQYF TRBD1 TRBJ2-7 TRBV15 few
TGTGCCACCAGCAGCGGGGGGGCTAGCACAGATACGCAGTATTTT CATSSGGASTDTQYF TRBD2 TRBJ2-3 TRBV15 once
TGCAGCGTTGACCCAGACACCGGGGAGCTGTTTTTT CSVDPDTGELFF NA TRBJ2-2 TRBV29-1 NA
TGTGCCAGTAGCCCCCAACAGGTCCTAGGATCACCCCTCCACTTT CASSPQQVLGSPLHF NA TRBJ1-6 TRBV19 NA
TGTGCCAGCAGCTGGGGGGACAGGGGATACGAGCAGTACTTC CASSWGDRGYEQYF TRBD1 TRBJ2-7 TRBV7-9 few
TGCGCCAGCAGCCAAGAGGTAGGAAGTAACTATGGCTACACCTTC CASSQEVGSNYGYTF NA TRBJ1-2 TRBV4-3 NA
TGTGCCAGCAGCGTAGGTAGCGGGGGGGCCCCAGATACGCAGTATTTT CASSVGSGGAPDTQYF TRBD2 TRBJ2-3 TRBV9 NA
TGCAGCGTTGACGGTCTCACCTCCTACGAGCAGTACTTC CSVDGLTSYEQYF NA TRBJ2-7 TRBV29-1 NA